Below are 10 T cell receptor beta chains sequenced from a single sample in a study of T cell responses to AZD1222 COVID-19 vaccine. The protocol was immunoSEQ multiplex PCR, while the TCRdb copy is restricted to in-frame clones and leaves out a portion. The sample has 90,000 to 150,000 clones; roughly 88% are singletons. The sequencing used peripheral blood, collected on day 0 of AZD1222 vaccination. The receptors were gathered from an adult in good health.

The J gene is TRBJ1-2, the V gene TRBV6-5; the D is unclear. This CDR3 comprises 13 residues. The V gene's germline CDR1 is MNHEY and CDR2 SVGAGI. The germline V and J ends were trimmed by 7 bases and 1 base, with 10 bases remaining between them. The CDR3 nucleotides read TGTGCCAGCATGAGTGCCGATAACTATGGCTACACCTTC. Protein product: CASMSADNYGYTF.

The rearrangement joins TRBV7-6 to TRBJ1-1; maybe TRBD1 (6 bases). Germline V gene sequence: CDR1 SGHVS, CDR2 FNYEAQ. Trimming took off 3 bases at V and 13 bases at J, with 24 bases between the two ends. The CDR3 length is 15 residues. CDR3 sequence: CASSLESGTYFGVFF. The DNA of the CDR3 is TGTGCCAGCAGCTTGGAATCCGGGACATACTTTGGAGTTTTCTTT.

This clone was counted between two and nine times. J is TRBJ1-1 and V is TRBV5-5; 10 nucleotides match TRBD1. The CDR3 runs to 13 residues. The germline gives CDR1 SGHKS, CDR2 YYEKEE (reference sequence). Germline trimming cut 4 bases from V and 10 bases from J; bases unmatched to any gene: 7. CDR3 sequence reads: CASSRTGGIGAFF. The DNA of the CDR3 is TGTGCCAGCAGCCGGACAGGGGGTATAGGAGCTTTCTTT.

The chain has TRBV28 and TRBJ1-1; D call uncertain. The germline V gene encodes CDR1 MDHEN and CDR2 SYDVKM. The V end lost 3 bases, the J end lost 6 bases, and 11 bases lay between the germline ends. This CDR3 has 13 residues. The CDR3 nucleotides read TGTGCCAGCAGTTTCGTGATGGGCCCTGAAGCTTTCTTT. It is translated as CASSFVMGPEAFF.

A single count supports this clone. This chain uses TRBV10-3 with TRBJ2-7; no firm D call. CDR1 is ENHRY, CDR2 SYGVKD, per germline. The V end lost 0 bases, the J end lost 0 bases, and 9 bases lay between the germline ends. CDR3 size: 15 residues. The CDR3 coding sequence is TGTGCCATCAGTGAGTCGGCTACCCACTCCTACGAGCAGTACTTC. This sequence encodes CAISESATHSYEQYF.

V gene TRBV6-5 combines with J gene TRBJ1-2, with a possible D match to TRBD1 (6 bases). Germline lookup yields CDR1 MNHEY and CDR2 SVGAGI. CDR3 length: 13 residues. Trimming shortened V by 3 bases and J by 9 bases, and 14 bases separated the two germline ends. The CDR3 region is CASSYAFGQSYTF. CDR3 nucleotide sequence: TGTGCCAGCAGTTATGCTTTCGGACAGAGCTACACCTTC.

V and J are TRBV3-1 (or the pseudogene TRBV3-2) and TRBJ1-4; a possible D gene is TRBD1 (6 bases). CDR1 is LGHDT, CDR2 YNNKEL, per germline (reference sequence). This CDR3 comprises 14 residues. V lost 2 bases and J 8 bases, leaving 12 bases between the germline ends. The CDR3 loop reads CASSQSGAEEKLFF. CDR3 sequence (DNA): TGTGCCAGCAGCCAATCAGGGGCGGAGGAAAAACTGTTTTTT.

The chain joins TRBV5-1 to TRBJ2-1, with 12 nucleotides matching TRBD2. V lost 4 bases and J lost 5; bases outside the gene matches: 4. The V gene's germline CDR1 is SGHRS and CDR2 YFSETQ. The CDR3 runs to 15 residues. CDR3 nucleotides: TGCGCCAGCAGCCCGACTAGCGGGGGAAACAATGAGCAGTTCTTC. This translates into CASSPTSGGNNEQFF.

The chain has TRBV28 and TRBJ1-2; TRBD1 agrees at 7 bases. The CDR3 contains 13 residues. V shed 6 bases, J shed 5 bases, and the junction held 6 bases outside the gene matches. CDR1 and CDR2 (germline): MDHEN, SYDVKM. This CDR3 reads CASSPGQRYGYTF. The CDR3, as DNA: TGTGCCAGCAGCCCGGGACAGAGGTATGGCTACACCTTC.

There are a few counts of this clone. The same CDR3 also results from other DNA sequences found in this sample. CDR3 loop: CASSLNTGELFF. For the CDR3, the DNA is TGTGCCAGCAGTTTAAACACCGGGGAGCTGTTTTTT. The chain carries TRBV12-3 or TRBV12-4 and TRBJ2-2, with D unclear. V lost 2 bases to trimming and J lost 2 bases, with 0 bases between them. This CDR3 contains 12 residues.